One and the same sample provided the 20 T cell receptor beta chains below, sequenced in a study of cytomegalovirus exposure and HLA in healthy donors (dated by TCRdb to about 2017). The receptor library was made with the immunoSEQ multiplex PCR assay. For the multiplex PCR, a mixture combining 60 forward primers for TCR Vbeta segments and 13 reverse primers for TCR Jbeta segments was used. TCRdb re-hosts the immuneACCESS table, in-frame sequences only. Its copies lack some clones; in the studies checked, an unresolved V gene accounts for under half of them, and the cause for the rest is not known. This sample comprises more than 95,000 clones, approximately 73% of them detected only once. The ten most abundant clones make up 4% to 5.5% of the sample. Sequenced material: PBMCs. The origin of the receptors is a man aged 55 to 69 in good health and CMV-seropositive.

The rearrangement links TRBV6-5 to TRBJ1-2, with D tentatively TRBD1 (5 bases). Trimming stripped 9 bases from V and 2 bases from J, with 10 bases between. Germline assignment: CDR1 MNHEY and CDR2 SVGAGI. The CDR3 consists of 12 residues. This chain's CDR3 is CASGGTNYGYTF. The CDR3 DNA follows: TGTGCCAGTGGAGGGACCAACTATGGCTACACCTTC.

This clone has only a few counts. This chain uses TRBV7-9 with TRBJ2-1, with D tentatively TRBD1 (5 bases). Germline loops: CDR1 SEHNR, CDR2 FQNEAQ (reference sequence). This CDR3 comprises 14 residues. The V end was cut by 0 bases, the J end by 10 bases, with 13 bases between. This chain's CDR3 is CASSLATARHEQFF. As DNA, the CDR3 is TGTGCCAGCAGCTTAGCGACAGCGAGACACGAGCAGTTCTTC.

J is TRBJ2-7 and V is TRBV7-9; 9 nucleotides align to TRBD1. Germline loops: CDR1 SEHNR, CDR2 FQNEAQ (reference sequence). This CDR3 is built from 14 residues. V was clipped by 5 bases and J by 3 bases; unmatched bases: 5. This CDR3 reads CASSVDRGIYEQYF. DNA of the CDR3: TGTGCCAGCAGCGTGGACAGGGGAATCTACGAGCAGTACTTC.

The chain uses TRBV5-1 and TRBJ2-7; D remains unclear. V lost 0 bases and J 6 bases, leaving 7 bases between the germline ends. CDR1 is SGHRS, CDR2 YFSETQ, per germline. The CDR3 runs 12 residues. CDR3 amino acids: CASSLELSEQYF. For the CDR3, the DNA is TGCGCCAGCAGCTTGGAACTCTCCGAGCAGTACTTC.

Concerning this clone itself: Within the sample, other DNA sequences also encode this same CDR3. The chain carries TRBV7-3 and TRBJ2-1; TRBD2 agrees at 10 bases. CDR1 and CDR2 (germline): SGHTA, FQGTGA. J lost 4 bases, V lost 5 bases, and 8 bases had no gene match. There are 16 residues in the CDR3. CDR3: CASSPGGSGGYNEQFF. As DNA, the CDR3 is TGTGCCAGCAGCCCCGGGGGTAGCGGGGGGTACAATGAGCAGTTCTTC.

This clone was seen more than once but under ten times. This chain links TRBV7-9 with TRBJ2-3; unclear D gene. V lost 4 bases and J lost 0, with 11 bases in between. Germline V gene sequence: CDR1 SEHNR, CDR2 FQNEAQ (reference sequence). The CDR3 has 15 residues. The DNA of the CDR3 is TGTGCCAGCAGCTACTATTGGAAGAGCACAGATACGCAGTATTTT. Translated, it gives CASSYYWKSTDTQYF.

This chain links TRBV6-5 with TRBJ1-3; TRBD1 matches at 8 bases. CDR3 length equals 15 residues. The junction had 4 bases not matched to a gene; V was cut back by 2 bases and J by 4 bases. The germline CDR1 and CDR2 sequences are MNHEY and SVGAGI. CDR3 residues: CASSYDRGDGNTIYF. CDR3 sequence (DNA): TGTGCCAGCAGTTACGACAGGGGTGACGGAAACACCATATATTTT.

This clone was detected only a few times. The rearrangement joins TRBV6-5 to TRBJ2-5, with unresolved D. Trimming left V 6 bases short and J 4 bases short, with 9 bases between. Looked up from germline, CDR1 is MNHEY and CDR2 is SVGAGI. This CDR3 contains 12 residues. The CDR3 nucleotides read TGTGCCAGCAGCCTTTACGGAGAGACCCAGTACTTC. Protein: CASSLYGETQYF.

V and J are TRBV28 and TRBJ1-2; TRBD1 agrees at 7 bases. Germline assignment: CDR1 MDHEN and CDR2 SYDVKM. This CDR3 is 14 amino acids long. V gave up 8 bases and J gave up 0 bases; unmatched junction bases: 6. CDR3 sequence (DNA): TGTGCCAGCGGGAGACAGGGAGCTAACTATGGCTACACCTTC. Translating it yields CASGRQGANYGYTF.

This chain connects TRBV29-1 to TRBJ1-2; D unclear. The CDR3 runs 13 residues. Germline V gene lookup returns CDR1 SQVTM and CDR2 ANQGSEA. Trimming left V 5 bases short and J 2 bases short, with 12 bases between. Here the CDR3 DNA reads TGCAGCGTTCCCGGGAGGTCCAACTATGGCTACACCTTC. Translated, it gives CSVPGRSNYGYTF.

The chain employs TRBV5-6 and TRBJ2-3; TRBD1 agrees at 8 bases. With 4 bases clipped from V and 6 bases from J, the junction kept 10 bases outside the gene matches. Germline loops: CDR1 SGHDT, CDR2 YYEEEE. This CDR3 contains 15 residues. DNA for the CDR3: TGTGCCAGCAGCGCGTTGGACAGGGTAATCGATACGCAGTATTTT. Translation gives CASSALDRVIDTQYF.

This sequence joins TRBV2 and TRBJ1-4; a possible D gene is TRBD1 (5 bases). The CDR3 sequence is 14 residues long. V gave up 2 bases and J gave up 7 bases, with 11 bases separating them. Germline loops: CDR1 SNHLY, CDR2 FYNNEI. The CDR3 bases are TGTGCCAGCAGTGAAATCGGGGGGGGTGAAAAACTGTTTTTT. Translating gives CASSEIGGGEKLFF.

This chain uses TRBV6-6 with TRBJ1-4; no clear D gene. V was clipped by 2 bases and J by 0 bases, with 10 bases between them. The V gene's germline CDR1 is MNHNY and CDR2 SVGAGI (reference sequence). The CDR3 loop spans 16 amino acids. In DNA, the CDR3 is TGTGCCAGCAGTTACGGTTTGACATCAACTAATGAAAAACTGTTTTTT. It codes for CASSYGLTSTNEKLFF.

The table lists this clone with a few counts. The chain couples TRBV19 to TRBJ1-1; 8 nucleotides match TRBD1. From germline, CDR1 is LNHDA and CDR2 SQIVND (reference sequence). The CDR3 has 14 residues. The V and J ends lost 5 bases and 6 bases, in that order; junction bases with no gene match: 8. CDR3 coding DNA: TGTGCCAGTAGTGCAGGGGGCGGAGTGCCTGAAGCTTTCTTT. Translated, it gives CASSAGGGVPEAFF.

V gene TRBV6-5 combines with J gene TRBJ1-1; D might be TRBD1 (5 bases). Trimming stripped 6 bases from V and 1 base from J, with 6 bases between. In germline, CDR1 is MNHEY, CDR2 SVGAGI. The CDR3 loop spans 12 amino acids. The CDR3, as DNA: TGTGCCAGCAGGGGGCGGAACACTGAAGCTTTCTTT. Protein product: CASRGRNTEAFF.

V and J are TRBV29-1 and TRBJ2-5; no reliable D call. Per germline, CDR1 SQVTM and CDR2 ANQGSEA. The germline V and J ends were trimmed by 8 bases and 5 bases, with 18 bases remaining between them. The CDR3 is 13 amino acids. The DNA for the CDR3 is TGCAGCTCCCGATCCGCGGTGCGGGAGACCCAGTACTTC. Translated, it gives CSSRSAVRETQYF.

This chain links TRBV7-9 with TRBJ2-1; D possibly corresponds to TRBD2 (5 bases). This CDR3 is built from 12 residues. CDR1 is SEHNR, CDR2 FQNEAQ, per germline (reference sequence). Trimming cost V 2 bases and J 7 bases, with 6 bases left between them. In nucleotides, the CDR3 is TGTGCCAGCAGCTTAACGGGGAATGAGCAGTTCTTC. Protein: CASSLTGNEQFF. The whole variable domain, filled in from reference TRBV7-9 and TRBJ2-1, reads DTGVSQNPRHKITKRGQNVTFRCDPISEHNRLYWYRQTLGQGPEFLTYFQNEAQLEKSRLLSDRFSAERPKGSFSTLEIQRTEQGDSAMYLCASSLTGNEQFFGPGTRLTVL.

The CDR3 is CASSPFGQNSGNTIYF. In DNA form, the CDR3 reads TGTGCCAGCAGCCCCTTCGGACAAAACTCTGGAAACACCATATATTTT. The V gene is TRBV2, the J gene TRBJ1-3, with a weak D call TRBD1 (5 bases). CDR3 length equals 16 residues. Germline lookup yields CDR1 SNHLY and CDR2 FYNNEI. V lost 6 bases to trimming and J lost 0 bases, with 15 bases between them.

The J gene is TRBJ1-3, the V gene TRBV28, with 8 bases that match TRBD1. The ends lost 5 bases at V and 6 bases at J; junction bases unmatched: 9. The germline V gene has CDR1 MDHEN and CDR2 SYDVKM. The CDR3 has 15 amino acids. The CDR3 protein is CASSPPDREINTIYF. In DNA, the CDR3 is TGTGCCAGCAGTCCCCCGGACAGGGAAATAAACACCATATATTTT.

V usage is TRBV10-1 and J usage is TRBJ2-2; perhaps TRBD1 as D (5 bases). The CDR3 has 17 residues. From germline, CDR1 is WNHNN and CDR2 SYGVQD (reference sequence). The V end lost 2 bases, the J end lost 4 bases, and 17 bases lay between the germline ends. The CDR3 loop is CASSEMMAGSGTGELFF. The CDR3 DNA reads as TGCGCCAGCAGTGAGATGATGGCAGGGTCAGGCACCGGGGAGCTGTTTTTT.